This T cell receptor beta chain was captured by sequencing in a study of cytomegalovirus exposure and HLA in healthy donors (dated by TCRdb to between 2016 and 2019). Concerning the study at large: An earlier analysis of a few hundred of the donors reported about 260 Gb of sequence data and 100 million to 120 million unique TCR beta sequences obtained from some 170 million T cells. An early release covering approximately 600 HLA-typed donors comprised roughly 300 gigabases of sequencing data and around 86 million unique TCR sequences. Of the 350 to 400 genotyped donors, 81% fell in the genetic ancestry cluster associated with self-reported Caucasian donors. The study was designed to test whether signatures of past pathogen exposure could be identified by cataloging public T cell receptors. Using immunosequencing, the study profiled T cell repertoires from 500 to 800 subjects and related those repertoires to cytomegalovirus serostatus. In addition to the first cohort of around 670 subjects, a separate validation cohort of approximately 130 different subjects was used. To predict cytomegalovirus infection status, the study combined high-throughput TCR immunosequencing, statistical association of individual TCRs with disease status, and machine learning. To study patterns of TCR occurrence, a later analysis re-analyzed previously published TCR beta repertoires from 550 to 800 donors and added high-resolution HLA genotyping. The later analysis used no new phenotypic data to find candidate immune exposures, relying instead on TCR beta sequences and their occurrence across donors. An earlier analysis of around 580 of the donors used high-throughput TCR beta sequencing to judge whether each TCR beta V gene segment behaved as functional or pseudogenic. Alongside the repertoire data, information on donor age, sex, ethnicity and CMV serostatus was compiled. A later genetic analysis took genome-wide SNP genotypes for about three fifths of the roughly 670 donors and used that subset as a discovery cohort. All discovery cohort repertoires had been generated using a single sequencing platform. Class I and class II HLA loci were covered by the typing at four-digit resolution. The number of donors typed differed by locus, with about 629-640 for A, B, C, DRB1 and DQB1, more than 500 for DQA1, about 610 for DPA1, and approximately 470 for DPB1. Roughly five DR-DQ haplotypes were handled as single units for association and clustering because linkage in the cohort was strong. Among about 400 genotyped donors of the cohort, an average of around 240,000 unique TCR beta nucleotide sequences was sequenced per donor, of which approximately 18% were non-productive. The paper as a whole reports these results and caveats: A later analysis found that most CMV-associated TCR beta chains appeared HLA-restricted, with HLA associations seemingly driven largely by CMV exposure. A total of 150 or so TCR beta chains were listed by the study as associated with cytomegalovirus. Because counts were too low, about 18 rarely observed V segments, including chromosome 9 orphons, were excluded from the earlier analysis of about 500 of the donors. A further reported finding was that TCR beta sequences accurately predicted the HLA-A and HLA-B alleles for most subjects in the first cohort. A cluster of highly shared sequence variants was judged likely to represent a technical artifact of the sequencing pipeline. Assigning TCR associations to individual alleles was difficult when HLA alleles, especially DR and DQ, strongly co-occurred. Sequencing depth was assumed to be roughly uniform across donors in the presence/absence analyses, though that assumption may not hold. Broadly in line with IMGT annotations, most TCR beta V segments showed up in productive rearrangements about 87% or about 30% of the time in an earlier analysis of roughly 590 of the donors. Linkage disequilibrium might explain the correlated functional status among segregating V segments, but an unknown experimental factor could not be excluded. An association between a missense DCLRE1C variant and V-gene and J-gene trimming of TCR beta chains was found in a later genetic analysis and replicated in an independent cohort. A later analysis associated roughly 17,000 TCR beta sequences with specific HLA alleles at a false discovery rate of 0.05. In a later genetic analysis, fewer N-insertions in productive TCRs were reported among donors in an Asian-associated ancestry cluster than the roughly 700-donor mean. Most TCR sequences were observed very rarely across donors, whereas some public TCRs were present in many individuals. This cohort had only TCR beta chains sequenced, and the lack of alpha or paired-chain data limited which features could be detected. According to a later analysis, TCR association rates differed among HLA loci, with DRB1 alleles showing the most associated TCRs and HLA-C alleles showing the fewest. Some IMGT-functional V segments, including TRBV6-2 and TRBV6-3, could not be distinguished by the 87-base-pair reads and were therefore excluded. In a later analysis, HLA-associated TCR beta chains showed more clonal expansion and lower generation probabilities than non-associated chains that were equally common. Immune exposure information for the cohort was limited to CMV serostatus. Cytomegalovirus status was reported to be diagnosed by the classifier with high specificity and sensitivity in both the original and validation cohorts. According to the authors, the approach could potentially be generalized to other disease states and immunological phenotypes. Because HLA typing was unavailable for some donors at each locus, only the typed subset was used in association tests. In vitro tests confirmed that a few of the cytomegalovirus-associated TCR beta chains recognize cytomegalovirus antigens. Several of the top co-occurrence clusters appeared to be linked to parvovirus B19, influenza, CMV and Epstein-Barr virus, according to a later analysis.

Looking up the germline V gene (reference sequence) yields CDR1 SGHNT and CDR2 YYREEE. At the junction V is shortened by 3 bases and J by 4 bases, with 13 bases in between. Including the terminal cysteine and phenylalanine, the CDR3 comprises 14 residues. Of all the DNA, just the CDR3 is kept, 42 bases in frame from base 1. The protocol used for the library was the immunoSEQ multiplex PCR assay. For the multiplex PCR, a mixture combining 60 forward primers for TCR Vbeta segments and 13 reverse primers for TCR Jbeta segments was used. A multiplex PCR assay on genomic DNA amplified the CDR3 region of rearranged TCR beta genes. The amplified TCR beta libraries were sequenced on the Illumina HiSeq System as 87-base-pair reads. On the authors' methods: In a later analysis, 77 million or so unique TCR beta chains were counted across the 666 repertoires, and some 10 million of these chains were shared by at least two donors. Raw reads were error-corrected and collapsed into unique sequences with a nearest-neighbor algorithm that merged closely related sequences to remove PCR and sequencing errors. CDR3 sequences were aligned to IMGT reference sequences to assign V, D and J gene segments. For a sequence to be retained, a match of at least six nucleotides to both a V gene segment and a J gene segment was required. A rearrangement counted as productive if the CDR3 had no stop codons and remained in frame with V and J, and every other rearrangement counted as non-productive. Following IMGT convention, CDR3 was defined as the stretch from the second conserved V-encoded cysteine to the conserved J-encoded phenylalanine. Sequences without an unambiguous match to a single V gene segment were excluded from the earlier analysis of 450 to 650 of the donors. An earlier analysis of 587 of the donors called V segments functional above 56.7% productive rearrangements and segregating when the between-donor standard deviation exceeded 5%. A statistical classification framework was built to diagnose cytomegalovirus status from the catalog of TCR beta chain sequences. V and J gene assignment, in a later analysis, came from comparing TCR nucleotide sequences with IMGT/GENE-DB human TR gene sequences. Using the TCRdist pipeline, a later analysis assigned CDR3 sequences along with most-parsimonious VDJ recombination scenarios. A later analysis defined each TCR beta chain by its CDR3 amino acid sequence plus V-gene family, and excluded reads lacking a unique V-gene family. A later analysis removed 550 to 700 highly shared, low-generation-probability nucleotide sequences to deal with suspected cross-contamination and a sequencing artifact. For each public chain, a later analysis derived a clonal expansion index from normalized ranks of inferred template counts within each repertoire. Generation probabilities in a later analysis came from a VDJ recombination model fitted to out-of-frame rearrangements, and those results were checked against IGoR. A later analysis scored TCR-TCR, TCR-HLA and TCR-CMV co-occurrence with hypergeometric tests, applying a repertoire-size bias correction to TCR pairs. To estimate false discovery rates, a later analysis permuted the HLA or CMV assignments 20 times. In a later analysis, co-occurring TCRs were grouped using DBSCAN, and TCRdist sequence similarity was added for clustering within HLA-allele-positive subsets. Repertoires with fewer than 30,000 or more than 120,000 public chains, plus five repertoires with anomalous nucleotide sharing, were excluded from co-occurrence clustering. TCRdb took this table from immuneACCESS and kept in-frame rearrangements with V and J called. Such tables lack part of the clones; where checked against another copy, unresolved V genes explain under half of the gap, and the rest is unexplained. Clone size and V and J calls were adopted from that table, with D and trimming inferred from the DNA. The sample includes about 100,000 clones, with more than 65% observed a single time. The biggest ten clones account for less than 5% of the sample.

Comment on this clone: Its cognate antigen has yet to be identified. The record has no base qualities; no much larger clone is one base away.

The cohort consisted of 600 to 700 healthy bone marrow donors. All cohort members were sampled while nominally healthy, although unrecorded immune exposures were likely present. The donor was CMV seropositive and belonged to the group of 250 to 350 seropositive cohort members. Every donor gave a peripheral blood sample, and the peripheral blood mononuclear cells from that sample were used for TCR beta sequencing. The Qiagen DNeasy Blood Extraction Kit was used to extract genomic DNA from the blood cell samples. The source is a woman aged 18-29 years in good health and CMV-seropositive. Input material: PBMCs. In this chain, TRBV5-4 is recombined with TRBJ1-1, and the D gene may be TRBD1, 6 bases matching. The CDR3 is CASSSNQGPTEAFF. The sequence in DNA is TGTGCCAGCAGCTCTAACCAGGGGCCCACTGAAGCTTTCTTT.